This T cell receptor (beta chain) was retrieved from a study of blood T cell repertoires in COVID-19. In the study overall: Collection of acute and convalescent COVID-19 samples took place in the United States, Italy and Spain.

Method: immunoSEQ multiplex PCR; TCRdb's copy keeps in-frame clones and lacks some. Among about 63,000 clones, around 80% were seen once, and the ten largest hold approximately 30%. After removal of 2 bases from V and 2 bases from J, the junction contained 6 bases not matched to a gene. CDR1 and CDR2 (germline): SGHVS, FQNEAQ. This CDR3 comprises 16 residues. The chain employs TRBV7-8 and TRBJ2-3; 8 positions agree with TRBD2. The source of this sequence is a human donor in a cohort sampled during active COVID-19. Sequencing was done on a sample of peripheral blood. The CDR3 protein is CASSLTPTSATDTQYF. Here the CDR3 DNA reads TGTGCCAGCAGCTTAACTCCGACTAGCGCCACAGATACGCAGTATTTT.